This entry lists 14 T cell receptor beta chains sequenced from one sample in a study of blood T cell repertoires in COVID-19. Only in-frame clones appear in the TCRdb table, and some are missing; sequencing was by immunoSEQ multiplex PCR. The sample contains roughly 100,000 clones, about 75% of which appear only once. Sequencing was done on a sample of peripheral blood. These receptors originate from a woman between 65 and 79 years old with acute or convalescent COVID-19.

The chain employs TRBV19 and TRBJ1-1; D gene ambiguous. Trimming pared 8 bases from V and 5 bases from J, leaving 12 bases between. This CDR3 is built from 12 residues. The germline CDR1 and CDR2 sequences are LNHDA and SQIVND (reference sequence). CDR3: CASCQVETEAFF. As DNA, the CDR3 is TGTGCCAGTTGTCAGGTGGAAACTGAAGCTTTCTTT.

This clone was seen a handful of times. This rearrangement joins TRBV2 to TRBJ1-2, with TRBD1 identical over 7 bases. This CDR3 contains 15 residues. The germline CDR1 and CDR2 sequences are SNHLY and FYNNEI. V gave up 3 bases and J gave up 5 bases; unmatched junction bases: 9. The CDR3 nucleotides are TGTGCCAGCAGTGACCGAGGGGGCTCCCTATATGGCTACACCTTC. Protein sequence: CASSDRGGSLYGYTF.

This clone was counted a few times. The rearrangement links TRBV3-1 (or the pseudogene TRBV3-2) to TRBJ1-1; TRBD1 might be the D (5 bases). The CDR3 has 13 amino acids. CDR1 and CDR2 (germline): LGHDT, YNNKEL (reference sequence). V lost 4 bases to trimming and J lost 5 bases, with 11 bases between them. The chain's CDR3 is CASSPARGTEAFF. The CDR3 nucleotides are TGTGCCAGCAGCCCCGCCCGGGGGACTGAAGCTTTCTTT.

The V call is TRBV11-2, the J call TRBJ2-1; possibly TRBD2 for D (5 bases). CDR1 is SGHAT and CDR2 is FQNNGV in the germline V gene. V lost 5 bases and J 3 bases, leaving 11 bases between the germline ends. The length of the CDR3 is 14 residues. CDR3 sequence reads: CASSPGLGYNEQFF. As DNA, the CDR3 is TGTGCCAGCAGCCCCGGACTGGGCTACAATGAGCAGTTCTTC.

The chain couples TRBV19 to TRBJ1-4; TRBD1 might be the D (6 bases). Germline loops: CDR1 LNHDA, CDR2 SQIVND (reference sequence). There are 14 residues in the CDR3. Trimming left V 5 bases short and J 7 bases short, with 14 bases between. The CDR3 sequence: CASSGGFGGEKLFF. The CDR3 region has the DNA TGTGCCAGTAGTGGGGGCTTCGGTGGTGAAAAACTGTTTTTT.

The genes are TRBV19 and TRBJ1-3; TRBD1 agrees at 7 bases. Trimming took 0 bases from V and 0 from J; bases not matched to a gene: 14. The CDR3 runs 20 residues. Per the germline V gene, CDR1 is LNHDA and CDR2 is SQIVND (reference sequence). CDR3 amino acids: CASSIDGVGTARSSGNTIYF. The CDR3 DNA reads as TGTGCCAGTAGTATAGATGGCGTGGGGACAGCGAGGAGCTCTGGAAACACCATATATTTT. Based on the CDR3 plus reference TRBV19 and TRBJ1-3, the full variable domain is DGGITQSPKYLFRKEGQNVTLSCEQNLNHDAMYWYRQDPGQGLRLIYYSQIVNDFQKGDIAEGYSVSREKKESFPLTVTSAQKNPTAFYLCASSIDGVGTARSSGNTIYFGEGSWLTVV.

The V gene is TRBV2, the J gene TRBJ2-2; no clear D. The CDR3 is made up of 14 amino acids. CDR1 is SNHLY, CDR2 FYNNEI, per germline. With 4 bases removed from V and 4 bases from J, the gap between germline ends came to 10 bases. CDR3 DNA sequence: TGTGCCAGCAGTGGACTGACCGGCACCGGGGAGCTGTTTTTT. Encoded protein: CASSGLTGTGELFF.

This clone was counted only a few times. V and J are TRBV6-5 and TRBJ1-2; weak D call: TRBD1 (6 bases). The germline gives CDR1 MNHEY, CDR2 SVGAGI. The CDR3 covers 14 residues. V gave up 6 bases and J gave up 4 bases, with 15 bases separating them. The CDR3 sequence: CASRRSQGGYGYTF. In DNA, the CDR3 is TGTGCCAGCAGAAGGTCACAAGGGGGCTATGGCTACACCTTC.

The rearrangement joins TRBV7-2 to TRBJ2-3, with D possibly being TRBD2 (6 bases). V was cut by 0 bases and J by 4 bases, with 14 bases left in between. The CDR3 length is 16 residues. Germline CDR1 reads SGHTA; CDR2 reads FQGNSA. The CDR3 loop is CASSLAADPGADTQYF. As DNA, the CDR3 is TGTGCCAGCAGCTTAGCAGCGGATCCGGGGGCAGATACGCAGTATTTT.

The chain uses TRBV28 and TRBJ2-7; D remains unclear. Germline loops: CDR1 MDHEN, CDR2 SYDVKM. V was pared by 6 bases and J by 2 bases, with 14 bases between. The CDR3 runs to 14 residues. The CDR3 region has the DNA TGTGCCAGCAGCCCCGGCGGTGGAACCTACGAGCAGTACTTC. Its protein product is CASSPGGGTYEQYF.

This clone has more than one count but fewer than ten. The chain combines TRBV5-1 with TRBJ1-1; D unclear. Germline CDR1 is SGHRS and CDR2 is YFSETQ. The CDR3 has 15 amino acids. Trimming removed 4 bases at V and 5 bases at J, with 18 bases between. In DNA form, the CDR3 reads TGCGCCAGCAGCCCCTATCAAACCCCGAGAACTGAAGCTTTCTTT. This sequence encodes CASSPYQTPRTEAFF.

The rearrangement joins TRBV4-2 to TRBJ2-4; a possible D gene is TRBD2 (6 bases). Germline CDR1 reads LGHNA; CDR2 reads YNFKEQ. The CDR3 runs to 16 residues. V was clipped by 0 bases and J by 1 base, with 10 bases between them. The CDR3 coding sequence is TGTGCCAGCAGCCAAGAAGGCCGGGGGGCCAAAAACATTCAGTACTTC. Translating it yields CASSQEGRGAKNIQYF.

The chain joins TRBV30 to TRBJ1-1, with 7 bases matching TRBD1. CDR1 and CDR2 (germline): GTSNPN, SVGIG (reference sequence). CDR3 size: 13 residues. V lost 2 bases to trimming and J lost 6 bases; unmatched junction nucleotides: 6. The CDR3 protein is CAWSRTGWAEAFF. CDR3 bases: TGTGCCTGGAGTAGGACAGGATGGGCTGAAGCTTTCTTT.

The chain carries TRBV5-6 and TRBJ2-7; 7 nucleotides line up with TRBD1. The length of the CDR3 is 14 residues. CDR1 is SGHDT and CDR2 is YYEEEE in the germline V gene. After removal of 5 bases from V and 4 bases from J, the junction contained 9 bases not matched to a gene. CDR3 sequence (DNA): TGTGCCAGCAGTTTCTACGACAGGGAATACGAGCAGTACTTC. Its translation: CASSFYDREYEQYF.